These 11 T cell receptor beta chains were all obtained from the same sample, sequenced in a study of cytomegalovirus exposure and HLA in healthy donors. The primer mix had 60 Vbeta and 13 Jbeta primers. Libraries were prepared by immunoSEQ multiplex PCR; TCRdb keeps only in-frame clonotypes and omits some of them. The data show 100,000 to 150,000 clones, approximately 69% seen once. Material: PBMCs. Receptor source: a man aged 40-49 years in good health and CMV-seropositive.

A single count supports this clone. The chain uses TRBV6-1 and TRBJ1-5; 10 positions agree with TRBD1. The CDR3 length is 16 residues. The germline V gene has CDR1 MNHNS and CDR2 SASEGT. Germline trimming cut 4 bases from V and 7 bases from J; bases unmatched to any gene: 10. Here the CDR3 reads CASSVSGTGDGQPQHF. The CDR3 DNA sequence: TGTGCCAGCAGTGTCTCCGGGACAGGGGATGGACAGCCCCAGCATTTT.

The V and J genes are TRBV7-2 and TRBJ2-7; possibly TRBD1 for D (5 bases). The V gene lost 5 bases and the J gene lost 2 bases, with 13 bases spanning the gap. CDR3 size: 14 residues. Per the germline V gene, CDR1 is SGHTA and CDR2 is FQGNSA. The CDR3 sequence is CASSGRGRAYEQYF. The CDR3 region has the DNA TGTGCCAGCAGCGGCCGAGGCAGGGCCTACGAGCAGTACTTC.

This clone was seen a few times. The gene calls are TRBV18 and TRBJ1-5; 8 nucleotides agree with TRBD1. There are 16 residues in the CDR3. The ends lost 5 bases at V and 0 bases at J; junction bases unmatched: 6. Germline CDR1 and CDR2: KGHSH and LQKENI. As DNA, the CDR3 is TGTGCCAGCTCATCGGGACAGGTTTATAGCAATCAGCCCCAGCATTTT. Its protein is CASSSGQVYSNQPQHF.

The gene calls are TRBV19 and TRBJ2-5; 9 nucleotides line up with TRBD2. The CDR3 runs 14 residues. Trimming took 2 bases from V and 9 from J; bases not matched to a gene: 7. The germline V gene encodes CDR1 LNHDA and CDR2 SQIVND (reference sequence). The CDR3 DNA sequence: TGTGCCAGTAGTATACTAGCGGGGACCGGGGCCCAGTACTTC. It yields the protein CASSILAGTGAQYF.

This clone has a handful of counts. The CDR3 nucleotides read TGTGCCAGCAGCTTGGGCGGACAGGGGAAAACCAGAAACACCATATATTTT. Protein sequence: CASSLGGQGKTRNTIYF. The genes are TRBV7-6 and TRBJ1-3; 9 nucleotides agree with TRBD1. From germline, CDR1 is SGHVS and CDR2 FNYEAQ. V was clipped by 3 bases and J by 5 bases; unmatched bases: 11. This CDR3 has 17 amino acids.

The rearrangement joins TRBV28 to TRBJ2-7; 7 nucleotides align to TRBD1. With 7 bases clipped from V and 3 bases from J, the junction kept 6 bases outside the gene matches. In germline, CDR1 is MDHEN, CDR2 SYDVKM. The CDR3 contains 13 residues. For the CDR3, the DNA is TGTGCCAGCAACCCAGGGGGTCACTACGAGCAGTACTTC. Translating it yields CASNPGGHYEQYF.

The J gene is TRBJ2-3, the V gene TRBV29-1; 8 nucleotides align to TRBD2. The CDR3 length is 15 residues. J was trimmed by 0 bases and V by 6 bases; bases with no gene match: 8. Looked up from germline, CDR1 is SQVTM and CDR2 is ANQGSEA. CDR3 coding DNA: TGCAGCGTCGAACTAGCGGCTTCTAGCACAGATACGCAGTATTTT. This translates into CSVELAASSTDTQYF.

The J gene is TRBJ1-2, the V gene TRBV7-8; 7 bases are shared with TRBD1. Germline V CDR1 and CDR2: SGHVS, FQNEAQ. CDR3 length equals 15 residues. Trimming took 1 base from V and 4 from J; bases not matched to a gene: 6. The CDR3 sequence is CASSLEVRGAYGYTF. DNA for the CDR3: TGTGCCAGCAGCTTAGAAGTCAGGGGGGCCTATGGCTACACCTTC.

CDR3 DNA sequence: TGTGCCAGCAGCTTCAGCCCCGGGACTCGAAATGAAAAACTGTTTTTT. It specifies CASSFSPGTRNEKLFF. The genes are TRBV9 and TRBJ1-4, with a possible D match to TRBD1 (5 bases). This CDR3 has 16 residues. Trimming removed 4 bases at V and 5 bases at J, with 18 bases between. The germline CDR1 and CDR2 sequences are SGDLS and YYNGEE.

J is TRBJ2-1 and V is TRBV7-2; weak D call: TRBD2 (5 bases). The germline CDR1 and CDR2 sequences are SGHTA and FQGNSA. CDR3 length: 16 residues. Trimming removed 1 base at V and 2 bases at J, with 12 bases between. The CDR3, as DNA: TGTGCCAGCAGCTTAGTGGGGAGATCAACCTACAATGAGCAGTTCTTC. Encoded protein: CASSLVGRSTYNEQFF. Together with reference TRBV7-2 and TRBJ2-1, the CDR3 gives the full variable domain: GAGVSQSPSNKVTEKGKDVELRCDPISGHTALYWYRQSLGQGLEFLIYFQGNSAPDKSGLPSDRFSAERTGGSVSTLTIQRTQQEDSAVYLCASSLVGRSTYNEQFFGPGTRLTVL.

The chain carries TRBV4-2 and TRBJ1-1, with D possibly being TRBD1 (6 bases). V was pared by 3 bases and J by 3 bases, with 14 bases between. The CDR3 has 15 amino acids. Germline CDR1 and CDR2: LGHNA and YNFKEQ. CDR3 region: CASSHFRGGDTEAFF. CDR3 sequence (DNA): TGTGCCAGCAGCCATTTTAGGGGGGGGGACACTGAAGCTTTCTTT.